Below, 15 T cell receptor beta chains from the same sample are listed, as sequenced in a study of regulatory T cells in long-lasting Graves disease. The sample's time point: newly diagnosed GD, antithyroid drugs for less than 3 months. PBMC-extracted RNA yielded the TCR library. CDR3-region Arm-PCR and iRepertoire HTBI primers produced the TCR beta libraries. TCRdb reprocessed the multiplex PCR reads with MiXCR, giving one entry per CDR3 protein. The sample has hundreds of thousands of distinct CDR3 sequences, around 15% seen once. The same specimen was also included in a second study, on T cells in Graves' hyperthyroidism and ophthalmopathy.

The sequencing here drew on peripheral blood mononuclear cells (PBMCs), taken at new diagnosis, from a patient treated with antithyroid drugs. These receptors all come from a woman in her thirties with Graves disease.

This clonotype was observed a handful of times. This chain links TRBV6-1 with TRBJ2-1, with 8 bases aligning to TRBD2. The V gene end was trimmed by 8 bases and the J gene end by 4 bases; junction bases not matched to a gene: 7. Looked up from germline, CDR1 is MNHNS and CDR2 is SASEGT. The CDR3 is made up of 14 amino acids. CDR3 sequence reads: CASGLSGTYNEQFF. The CDR3, as DNA: TGTGCCAGCGGCCTTAGCGGGACGTACAATGAGCAGTTCTTC.

This chain uses TRBV13 with TRBJ1-4, with D perhaps TRBD1 (5 bases). The CDR3 spans 15 residues. Germline loops: CDR1 PRHDT, CDR2 FYEKMQ (reference sequence). V lost 4 bases, J lost 6 bases, and 15 bases lay in between. Written as DNA, the CDR3 is TGTGCCAGCAGCTCCTCGGACCGGGACTATGAAAAACTGTTTTTT. The encoded protein is CASSSSDRDYEKLFF.

This clonotype was counted ten times or more. The genes are TRBV28 and TRBJ1-4, with a weak D call TRBD1 (6 bases). Germline CDR1 is MDHEN and CDR2 is SYDVKM. This CDR3 spans 14 amino acids. Trimming removed 5 bases from V and 3 bases from J, with 10 bases in between. CDR3 in amino acids: CASSAGGPNEKLFF. The DNA for the CDR3 is TGTGCCAGCAGTGCTGGGGGGCCTAATGAAAAACTGTTTTTT.

This chain connects TRBV18 to TRBJ2-3; 8 bases agree with TRBD2. This CDR3 is 16 amino acids long. CDR1 and CDR2 (germline): KGHSH, LQKENI. Trimming at V came to 1 base and at J to 0 bases, leaving 3 bases not matched to a gene. The CDR3 is CASSPRGTSSTDTQYF. For the CDR3, the DNA is TGTGCCAGCTCACCACGGGGGACTAGTAGCACAGATACGCAGTATTTT.

This clonotype was recorded at least ten times. The chain joins TRBV2 to TRBJ2-1; D call uncertain. The CDR3 runs to 14 residues. Per germline, CDR1 SNHLY and CDR2 FYNNEI. V was trimmed by 7 bases and J by 0 bases, leaving 10 bases between them. The CDR3 sequence is CASKIASSYNEQFF. The CDR3 nucleotides read TGTGCCAGCAAGATTGCAAGCTCCTACAATGAGCAGTTCTTC.

This clonotype was recorded many times. A junction end diverges from the germline sequence, so it may reflect a read error. This chain connects TRBV12-3 or TRBV12-4 to TRBJ2-5; 10 bases agree with TRBD2. The CDR3 runs 14 residues. This chain's CDR3 is CASSLAGGKETQYF. CDR3 nucleotide sequence: TGTGCCAGCAGCTTAGCGGGGGGCAAAGAGACCCAGTACTTC.

In its sample, this clonotype was seen a few times. The rearrangement links TRBV20-1 to TRBJ2-7; D possibly corresponds to TRBD1 (5 bases). V lost 5 bases to trimming and J lost 3 bases, with 14 bases between them. The CDR3 runs to 13 residues. CDR1 DFQATT and CDR2 SNEGSKA come from the germline V gene (reference sequence). This CDR3 is CSAWGPYGYEQYF. In nucleotides, the CDR3 is TGCAGTGCTTGGGGCCCCTACGGCTACGAGCAGTACTTC.

This clonotype was counted between two and nine times. V usage is TRBV5-4 and J usage is TRBJ2-1, with D unclear. This CDR3 is 13 amino acids long. Germline lookup yields CDR1 SGHNT and CDR2 YYREEE (reference sequence). V was clipped by 5 bases and J by 6 bases, with 12 bases between them. Here the CDR3 DNA reads TGTGCCAGCAGAAGAGACATTGGCAATGAGCAGTTCTTC. This gives the protein CASRRDIGNEQFF.

The sample holds a few counts of this clonotype. The chain is built from TRBV30 and TRBJ1-1, with D hard to call. V was shortened by 3 bases and J by 1 base, with 33 bases between the two germline ends. The CDR3 runs 21 residues. Germline V gives CDR1 GTSNPN, CDR2 SVGIG (reference sequence). DNA for the CDR3: TGTGCCTGGAGAAGTTGGTTTGCCCTAAATCCAGGTTCGCAAGGGAACACTGAAGCTTTCTTT. This translates into CAWRSWFALNPGSQGNTEAFF.

V gene TRBV28 combines with J gene TRBJ2-3; 12 bases fit TRBD2. CDR1 is MDHEN, CDR2 SYDVKM, per germline. The CDR3 contains 15 residues. The V segment lost 5 bases and the J segment 3 bases; nucleotides outside the gene matches: 3. CDR3 sequence reads: CASSRTSGITDTQYF. DNA of the CDR3: TGTGCCAGCAGTCGGACTAGCGGGATTACAGATACGCAGTATTTT.

This clonotype was counted between two and nine times. V usage is TRBV19 and J usage is TRBJ1-5; D is unresolved. The V and J ends lost 5 bases and 2 bases respectively, with 10 bases between them. The germline CDR1 and CDR2 sequences are LNHDA and SQIVND (reference sequence). The CDR3 is 14 amino acids. CDR3 DNA: TGTGCCAGTAGTTGGGGTGAGGGCAATCAGCCCCAGCATTTT. It codes for CASSWGEGNQPQHF.

This clonotype was seen at least ten times. The CDR3: CSARGLDSTDTQYF. CDR3 DNA sequence: TGCAGTGCTAGGGGACTTGACTCCACAGATACGCAGTATTTT. This rearrangement joins TRBV20-1 to TRBJ2-3, with a possible D match to TRBD2 (6 bases). The V end was cut by 3 bases, the J end by 2 bases, with 12 bases between. In germline, CDR1 is DFQATT, CDR2 SNEGSKA (reference sequence). The length of the CDR3 is 14 residues.

At least ten counts were recorded for this clonotype. The genes are TRBV28 and TRBJ1-1; D possibly corresponds to TRBD1 (5 bases). This CDR3 is 14 amino acids long. Trimming stripped 5 bases from V and 1 base from J, with 11 bases between. CDR1 is MDHEN and CDR2 is SYDVKM in the germline V gene. Here the CDR3 reads CASSGGTRNTEAFF. The CDR3 nucleotides read TGTGCCAGCAGTGGGGGAACCCGGAACACTGAAGCTTTCTTT. The full variable domain, its missing parts supplied by reference TRBV28 and TRBJ1-1, is DVKVTQSSRYLVKRTGEKVFLECVQDMDHENMFWYRQDPGLGLRLIYFSYDVKMKEKGDIPEGYSVSREKKERFSLILESASTNQTSMYLCASSGGTRNTEAFFGQGTRLTVV.

This clonotype was seen many times. The J gene is TRBJ1-1, the V gene TRBV20-1; 12 bases map to TRBD1. The CDR3 runs to 14 residues. The V gene end was trimmed by 7 bases and the J gene end by 1 base; junction bases not matched to a gene: 4. In germline, CDR1 is DFQATT, CDR2 SNEGSKA (reference sequence). CDR3 nucleotides: TGCAGTGGGGGACAGGGGGCGACGAACACTGAAGCTTTCTTT. It codes for CSGGQGATNTEAFF.

There are many counts of this clonotype. The chain carries TRBV6-2 or TRBV6-3 and TRBJ2-2, with D uncertain. Trimming removed 0 bases from V and 5 bases from J, with 1 base in between. The length of the CDR3 is 12 residues. The V gene's germline CDR1 is MNHEY and CDR2 SVGEGT. DNA of the CDR3: TGTGCCAGCAGTTACTCGACCGGGGAGCTGTTTTTT. Protein product: CASSYSTGELFF.